A selection of T cell receptor beta chains follows, all from one sample in a study of OX40 agonist ivuxolimab in advanced cancers. Only in-frame clones appear in the TCRdb table, and some are missing; sequencing was by immunoSEQ multiplex PCR. The data contain about 100,000 clones, around 93% of them singletons. The source material was CD4+ or CD8+ T cells sorted from blood, sampled in a trial of the OX40 agonist ivuxolimab. These receptors originate from an adult with an advanced solid tumor such as melanoma, head and neck, liver or kidney cancer. Each CDR3 is given with its conserved first and last residue. A D gene is named only where the DNA matches it firmly.

>TRBJ1-3|-|TRBV28
CASSLRSRGNTIYF
>TRBJ2-3|-|TRBV15
CATAEGGTDTQYF
>TRBJ1-1|-|TRBV11-2
CASSLAGIEAFF
>TRBJ2-3|-|TRBV9
CASSEGAGDTQYF
>TRBJ1-2|TRBD1|TRBV27
CASKGTGGGRDGYTF
>TRBJ1-2|TRBD1|TRBV9
CASSAPGRTGEGGYTF
>TRBJ1-1|-|TRBV7-2
CASSGQYNTEAFF
>TRBJ2-7|TRBD2|TRBV30
CAWTAGGSPKEQYF
>TRBJ2-7|TRBD1|TRBV7-2
CASSPGTGGYEQYF
>TRBJ2-7|TRBD1|TRBV19
CASSKRTGGFEQYF
>TRBJ1-2|-|TRBV2
CASRANTGYGYTF
>TRBJ1-4|TRBD1|TRBV4-1
CASSRGTGGAGEKLFF
>TRBJ2-5|TRBD1|TRBV4-1
CASSQGGGSTQETQYF
>TRBJ2-1|TRBD2|TRBV19
CASSTPNSGRTNEQFF
>TRBJ1-4|TRBD1|TRBV4-2
CASSPDTGQGDEKLFF
>TRBJ2-3|TRBD1|TRBV18
CASSRGRQGADTQYF
>TRBJ2-1|-|TRBV28
CASSSTGTSTYNEQFF
>TRBJ1-1|-|TRBV7-2
CASSLGLGELSGAFF